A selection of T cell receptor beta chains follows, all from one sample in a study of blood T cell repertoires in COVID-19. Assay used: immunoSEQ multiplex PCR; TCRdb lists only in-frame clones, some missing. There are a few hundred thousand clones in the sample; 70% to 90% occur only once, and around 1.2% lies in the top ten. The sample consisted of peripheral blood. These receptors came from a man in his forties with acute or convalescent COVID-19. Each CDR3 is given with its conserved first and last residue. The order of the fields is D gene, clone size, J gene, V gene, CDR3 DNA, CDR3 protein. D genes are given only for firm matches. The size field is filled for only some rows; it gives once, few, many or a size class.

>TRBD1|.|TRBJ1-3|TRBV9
TGTGCCAGCAGCGTAGAGGGGGCCCCCTTCCCTGGAAACACCATATATTTT
CASSVEGAPFPGNTIYF
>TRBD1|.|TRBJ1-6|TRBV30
TGTGCCTGGAGTTCGACAGGGAACTATAATTCACCCCTCCACTTT
CAWSSTGNYNSPLHF
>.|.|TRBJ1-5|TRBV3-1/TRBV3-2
TGTGCCAGCAGCCAACGACAGCACAATCAGCCCCAGCATTTT
CASSQRQHNQPQHF
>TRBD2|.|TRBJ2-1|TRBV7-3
TGTGCCAGCAGCTTAAATCCAGCGGGAGTCCCCAATGAGCAGTTCTTC
CASSLNPAGVPNEQFF
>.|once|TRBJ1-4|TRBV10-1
TGCGCCAGCAGTGAGTTGGGGGGGCTGGATGAAAAACTGTTTTTT
CASSELGGLDEKLFF
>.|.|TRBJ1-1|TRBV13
TGTGCCAGCAGTTCCGAAGGGGTTACTGAAGCTTTCTTT
CASSSEGVTEAFF
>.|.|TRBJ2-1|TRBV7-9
TGTGCCAGCAGCTTAGGGAGACTCCGAGAACCAGCCTACAATGAGCAGTTCTTC
CASSLGRLREPAYNEQFF
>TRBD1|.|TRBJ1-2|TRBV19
TGTGCCAGTGGACAGGGAGCCACATACGGCTACACCTTC
CASGQGATYGYTF
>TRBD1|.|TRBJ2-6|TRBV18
TGTGCCAGCTCCGGACAGGCAAAATTTCCCTCTGGGGCCAACGTCCTGACTTTC
CASSGQAKFPSGANVLTF
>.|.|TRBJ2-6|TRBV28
TGTGCCAGCAGTTTACACTCTGGGGCCAACGTCCTGACTTTC
CASSLHSGANVLTF
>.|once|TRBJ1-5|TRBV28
TGTGCCAGCAGTGTCCCCGAGGCCGCCTACGGGAATCAGCCCCAGCATTTT
CASSVPEAAYGNQPQHF
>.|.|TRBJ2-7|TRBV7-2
TGTGCCAGCAGCTTTTCGGGGGGCGCGGTACACGAGCAGTACTTC
CASSFSGGAVHEQYF
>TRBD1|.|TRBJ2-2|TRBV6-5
TGTGCCAGCAGTTACGGCGGGACAGGGAGCACCGGGGAGCTGTTTTTT
CASSYGGTGSTGELFF
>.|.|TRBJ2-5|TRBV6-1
TGTGCCAGCAGTGAAGGGTACGGGGTCGGGGAGACCCAGTACTTC
CASSEGYGVGETQYF
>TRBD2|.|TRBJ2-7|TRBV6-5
TGTGCCAGCAGAGCGGGAGCCTCCTACGAGCAGTACTTC
CASRAGASYEQYF
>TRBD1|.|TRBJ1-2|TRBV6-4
TGTGCCAGCAGCTCCGGGACAGGGCTCTATGGCTACACCTTC
CASSSGTGLYGYTF
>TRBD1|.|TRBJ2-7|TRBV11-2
TGTGCCAGCAGCTTAACTACAGGGGTGGGCGAGCAGTACTTC
CASSLTTGVGEQYF
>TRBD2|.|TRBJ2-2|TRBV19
TGTGCCAGTAGTATAGTGGGACTAGCGCCGAACACCGGGGAGCTGTTTTTT
CASSIVGLAPNTGELFF
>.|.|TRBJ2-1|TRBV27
TGTGCCAGCAGTTCCACCCCTTCGGGGAATGAGCAGTTCTTC
CASSSTPSGNEQFF
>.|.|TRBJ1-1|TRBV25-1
TGTGCCAGCAGTGAAATCGGGGTCACTGAAGCTTTCTTT
CASSEIGVTEAFF
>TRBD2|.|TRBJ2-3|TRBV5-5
TGTGCCAGCAGCCCAGGACTAGCGGGGGGTGATACGCAGTATTTT
CASSPGLAGGDTQYF
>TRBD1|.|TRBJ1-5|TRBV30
TGTGCCTGGGAGGGGACAGGGGACAATCAGCCCCAGCATTTT
CAWEGTGDNQPQHF
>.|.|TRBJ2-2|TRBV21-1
TGTGCCAGCAGCAAAGAGTACGGGACAGGGCTGAACACCGGGGAGCTGTTTTTT
CASSKEYGTGLNTGELFF
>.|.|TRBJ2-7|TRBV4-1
TGCGCCAGCAGCCAAGATCCGGTAGCGTGGGACGAGCAGTACTTC
CASSQDPVAWDEQYF
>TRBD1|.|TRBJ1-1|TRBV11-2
TGTGCCAGCAGCTACAACCGGATCAGGGGGCAAGGCACTGAAGCTTTCTTT
CASSYNRIRGQGTEAFF
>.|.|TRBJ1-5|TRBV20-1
TGCAGTGCTAGTGTCTTAGGGGAAGCAACTAGCAATCAGCCCCAGCATTTT
CSASVLGEATSNQPQHF
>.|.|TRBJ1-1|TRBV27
TGTGCCAGCAGTTTATCGGCGGGGGCCACTGAAGCTTTCTTT
CASSLSAGATEAFF
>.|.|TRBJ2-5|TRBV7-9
TGTGCCAGCAGCTTAACACCGAGGGAGACCCAGTACTTC
CASSLTPRETQYF
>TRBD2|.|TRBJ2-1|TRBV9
TGTGCCAGCAGCGGGCGGGAGCGGACCTACAATGAGCAGTTCTTC
CASSGRERTYNEQFF
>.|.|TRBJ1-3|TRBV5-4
TGTGCCAGCAGCTTGGGGGGAGTAGGCACTGGAAACACCATATATTTT
CASSLGGVGTGNTIYF
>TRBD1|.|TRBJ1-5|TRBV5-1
TGCGCCAGCACTCAAGTAGGGGGCGAACAGCCCCAGCATTTT
CASTQVGGEQPQHF
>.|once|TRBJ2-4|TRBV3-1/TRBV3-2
TGTGCCAGCAGCCAAGATGGTGGCGGGGCCCAAAACATTCAGTACTTC
CASSQDGGGAQNIQYF
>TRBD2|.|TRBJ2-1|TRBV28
TGTGCCAGCCGGGGCACTAGCGGGGAGCACAATGAGCAGTTCTTC
CASRGTSGEHNEQFF
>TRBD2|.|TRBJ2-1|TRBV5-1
TGCGCCAGCAGCGCCTCACTAGCGACCAATGAGCAGTTCTTC
CASSASLATNEQFF
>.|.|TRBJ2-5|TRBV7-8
TGTGCCAGCAGCTTAGGTACTCGCCCAGAGACCCAGTACTTC
CASSLGTRPETQYF
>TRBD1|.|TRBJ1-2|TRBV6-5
TGTGCCACCGGGTCGAGGACAGGGGATTGGGATGGCTACACCTTC
CATGSRTGDWDGYTF